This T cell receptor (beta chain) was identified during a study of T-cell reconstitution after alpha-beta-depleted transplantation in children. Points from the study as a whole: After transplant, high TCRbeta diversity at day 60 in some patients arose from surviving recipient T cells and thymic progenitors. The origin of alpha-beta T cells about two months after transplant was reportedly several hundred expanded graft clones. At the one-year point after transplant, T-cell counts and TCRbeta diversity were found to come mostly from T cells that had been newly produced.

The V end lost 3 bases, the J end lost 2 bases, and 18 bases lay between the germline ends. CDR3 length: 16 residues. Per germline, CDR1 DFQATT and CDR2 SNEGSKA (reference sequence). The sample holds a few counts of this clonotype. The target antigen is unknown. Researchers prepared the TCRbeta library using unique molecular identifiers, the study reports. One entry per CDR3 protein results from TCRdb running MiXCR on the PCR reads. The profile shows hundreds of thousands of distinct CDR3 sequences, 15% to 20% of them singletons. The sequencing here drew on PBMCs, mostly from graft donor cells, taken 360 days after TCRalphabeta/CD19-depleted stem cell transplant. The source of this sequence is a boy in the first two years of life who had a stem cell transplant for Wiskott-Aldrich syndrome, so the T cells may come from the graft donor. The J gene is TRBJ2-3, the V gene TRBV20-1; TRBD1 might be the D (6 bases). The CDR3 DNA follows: TGCAGTGCTAGTGGGGGCGTTACAGCGGTCACAGATACGCAGTATTTT. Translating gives CSASGGVTAVTDTQYF.